Sequencing of this T cell receptor beta chain was carried out in a study of T cell repertoires in cytomegalovirus infection. In the study overall: It was the public TCR beta signatures that indicated both CMV infection and matching HLA type.

Findings of the study overall: Ex vivo, HLA-C-restricted CMV-specific TCR beta clonotypes prevailed over the rest of the response. CMV carriers having the relevant HLA were flagged by cumulative public TCR beta family frequency.

The junction had 8 bases not matched to a gene; V was cut back by 4 bases and J by 4 bases. The CDR3 contains 17 residues. The germline V gene encodes CDR1 LNHDA and CDR2 SQIVND (reference sequence). TCRdb re-analysed the reads in MiXCR, keeping a single row per CDR3 protein. This sample has roughly 320,000 distinct CDR3 sequences, with 9.6% found just once. On this clonotype: The antigen remains undetermined.

The material sequenced was PBMCs. This chain connects TRBV19 to TRBJ2-1; 12 nucleotides line up with TRBD2. The TCR originated in a human donor in good health (CMV status not recorded). Some clones in this sample may be carry-over from other donors' samples. The CDR3 is CASSTYPTSGGYNEQFF. The CDR3, as DNA: TGTGCCAGTAGTACCTACCCGACTAGCGGGGGATACAATGAGCAGTTCTTC.